Presented here are 9 T cell receptor beta chains from one specimen sequenced in a study of CD8 T cells in Susac syndrome. When the RNA was reverse transcribed, random hexamers were used with an input of roughly 0.45 to 1 ug. TCRdb used MiXCR to reprocess the immunoSEQ multiplex PCR reads, holding one entry per CDR3 protein. Of roughly 190,000 distinct CDR3 sequences detected, nearly 97% appear once; the ten largest clones hold 0.075% to 0.1%. The sample comprised CD4+ T cells from PBMCs. These receptors all come from a human donor with Susac syndrome.

The chain combines TRBV4-2 with TRBJ2-7; D is undetermined. CDR1 LGHNA and CDR2 YNFKEQ come from the germline V gene. Trimming stripped 0 bases from V and 11 bases from J, with 8 bases between. The CDR3 spans 11 residues. CDR3 loop: CASSQEDTEYF. For the CDR3, the DNA is TGTGCCAGCAGCCAAGAGGATACCGAGTACTTC.

The rearrangement joins TRBV7-2 to TRBJ2-6; no firm D call. Germline V gives CDR1 SGHTA, CDR2 FQGNSA. Trimming pared 1 base from V and 0 bases from J, leaving 7 bases between. This CDR3 has 16 amino acids. The CDR3 region has the DNA TGTGCCAGCAGCTTAGTCGGGTTCTCTGGGGCCAACGTCCTGACTTTC. Its protein is CASSLVGFSGANVLTF.

The gene calls are TRBV12-3 or TRBV12-4 and TRBJ2-5, with a weak D call TRBD2 (6 bases). V was shortened by 5 bases and J by 5 bases, with 21 bases between the two germline ends. This CDR3 is 16 amino acids long. The CDR3 region is CASSPYPGLRGETQYF. In DNA, the CDR3 is TGTGCCAGCAGTCCCTATCCGGGACTCAGAGGGGAGACCCAGTACTTC.

V usage is TRBV30 and J usage is TRBJ2-7, with D maybe TRBD1 (6 bases). This CDR3 is 12 amino acids long. The germline V gene has CDR1 GTSNPN and CDR2 SVGIG (reference sequence). V was pared by 4 bases and J by 2 bases, with 9 bases between. The CDR3: CAWTGTPYEQYF. CDR3 nucleotides: TGTGCCTGGACCGGGACACCCTACGAGCAGTACTTC.

The CDR3 DNA reads as TGTGCCAGCAGTGAAGGCCTGTTGGGGTCCGAGCAGTACTTC. It encodes CASSEGLLGSEQYF. V is TRBV2 and J is TRBJ2-7; D gene unclear. The CDR3 has 14 residues. The germline V gene encodes CDR1 SNHLY and CDR2 FYNNEI. V gave up 1 base and J gave up 6 bases, with 13 bases separating them.

The rearrangement uses TRBV6-5 and TRBJ1-2; D gene unclear. Per germline, CDR1 MNHEY and CDR2 SVGAGI. The CDR3 spans 15 residues. The V end lost 8 bases, the J end lost 11 bases, and 27 bases lay between the germline ends. CDR3 nucleotide sequence: TGTGCCAGCGGGGAGGGTAGCGCCCCTTCCATGGGGTACACCTTC. This codes for CASGEGSAPSMGYTF.

This chain uses TRBV4-3 with TRBJ2-3; TRBD2 agrees at 9 bases. The germline V gene encodes CDR1 LGHNA and CDR2 YSLEER. This CDR3 has 17 amino acids. V was pared by 0 bases and J by 0 bases, with 4 bases of the junction left unmatched. CDR3 bases: TGCGCCAGCAGCCAAGATTTGCGGGGGGGAAGCACAGATACGCAGTATTTT. It codes for CASSQDLRGGSTDTQYF.

This clonotype was picked up one time. The chain recombines TRBV5-1 with TRBJ1-2; TRBD1 is a possible D gene (5 bases). Trimming pared 4 bases from V and 8 bases from J, leaving 12 bases between. CDR3 size: 12 residues. Looked up from germline, CDR1 is SGHRS and CDR2 is YFSETQ. The CDR3 nucleotides are TGCGCCAGCAGCCCCCGGCAGGGAGGCTACACCTTC. Protein product: CASSPRQGGYTF.

The chain is built from TRBV20-1 and TRBJ2-3; D possibly corresponds to TRBD2 (6 bases). The length of the CDR3 is 17 residues. V was cut by 3 bases and J by 1 base, with 20 bases left in between. Germline V gene data show CDR1 as DFQATT and CDR2 as SNEGSKA (reference sequence). As DNA, the CDR3 is TGCAGTGCTAGCGTCCAGGGACTCCGGAGGGGCACAGATACGCAGTATTTT. This translates into CSASVQGLRRGTDTQYF.